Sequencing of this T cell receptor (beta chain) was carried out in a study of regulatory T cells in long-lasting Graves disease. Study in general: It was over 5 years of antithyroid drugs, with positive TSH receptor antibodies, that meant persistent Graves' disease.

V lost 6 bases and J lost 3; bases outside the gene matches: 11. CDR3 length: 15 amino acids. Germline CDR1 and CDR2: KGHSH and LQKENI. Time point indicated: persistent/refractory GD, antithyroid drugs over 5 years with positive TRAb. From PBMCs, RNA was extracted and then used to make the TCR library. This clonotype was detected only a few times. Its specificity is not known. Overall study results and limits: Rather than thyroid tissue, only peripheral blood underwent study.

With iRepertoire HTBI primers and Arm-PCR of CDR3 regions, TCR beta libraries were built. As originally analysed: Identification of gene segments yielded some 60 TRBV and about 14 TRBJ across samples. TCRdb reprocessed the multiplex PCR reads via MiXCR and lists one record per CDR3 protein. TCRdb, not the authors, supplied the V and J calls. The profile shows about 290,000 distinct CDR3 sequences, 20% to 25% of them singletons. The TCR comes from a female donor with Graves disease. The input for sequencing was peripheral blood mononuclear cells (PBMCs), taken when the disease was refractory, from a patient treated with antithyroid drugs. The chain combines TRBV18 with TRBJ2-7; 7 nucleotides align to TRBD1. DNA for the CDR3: TGTGCCAGCTCCCCCGGGACAGTCCCGTACTACGAGCAGTACTTC. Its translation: CASSPGTVPYYEQYF.